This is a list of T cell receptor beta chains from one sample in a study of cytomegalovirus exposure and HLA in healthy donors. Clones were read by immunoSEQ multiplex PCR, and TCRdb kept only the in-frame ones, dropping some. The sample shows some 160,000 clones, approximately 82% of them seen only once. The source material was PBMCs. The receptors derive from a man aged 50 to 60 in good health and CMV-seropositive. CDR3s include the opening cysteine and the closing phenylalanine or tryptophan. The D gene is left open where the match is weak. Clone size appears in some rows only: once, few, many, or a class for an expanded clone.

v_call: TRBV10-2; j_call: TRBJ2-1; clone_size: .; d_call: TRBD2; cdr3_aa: CASRPGTSGYNEQFF; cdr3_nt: TGCGCCAGCAGACCCGGGACTAGCGGGTACAATGAGCAGTTCTTC
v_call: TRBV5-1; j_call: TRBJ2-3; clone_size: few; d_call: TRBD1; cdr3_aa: CASSLGTVRDTQYF; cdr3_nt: TGCGCCAGCAGCTTAGGGACAGTACGAGATACGCAGTATTTT
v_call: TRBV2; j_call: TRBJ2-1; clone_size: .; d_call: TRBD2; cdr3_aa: CASEPGTKKNEQFF; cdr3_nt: TGTGCCAGCGAACCCGGGACTAAAAAAAATGAGCAGTTCTTC
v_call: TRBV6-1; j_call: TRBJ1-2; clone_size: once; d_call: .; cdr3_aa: CASSGSGLYGYTF; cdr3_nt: TGTGCCAGCAGTGGGAGTGGCCTTTATGGCTACACCTTC
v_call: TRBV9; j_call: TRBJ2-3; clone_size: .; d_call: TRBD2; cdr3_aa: CASSVDSGSRTDTQYF; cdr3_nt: TGTGCCAGCAGCGTAGATAGCGGGAGTAGAACAGATACGCAGTATTTT
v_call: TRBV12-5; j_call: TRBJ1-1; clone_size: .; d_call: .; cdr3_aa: CASGLEPTGLNTEAFF; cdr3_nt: TGTGCTAGTGGTTTGGAACCAACAGGGCTGAACACTGAAGCTTTCTTT
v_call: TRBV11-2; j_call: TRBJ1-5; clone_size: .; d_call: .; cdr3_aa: CASSLDRPNQPQHF; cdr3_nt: TGTGCCAGCAGCTTAGACAGGCCAAATCAGCCCCAGCATTTT
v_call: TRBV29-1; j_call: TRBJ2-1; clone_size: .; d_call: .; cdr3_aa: CSVEAPREQFF; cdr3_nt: TGCAGCGTTGAAGCCCCCCGTGAGCAGTTCTTC
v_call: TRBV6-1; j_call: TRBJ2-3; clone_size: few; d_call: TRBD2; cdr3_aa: CASSGREEDTQYF; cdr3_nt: TGTGCCAGCAGTGGGCGGGAGGAAGATACGCAGTATTTT
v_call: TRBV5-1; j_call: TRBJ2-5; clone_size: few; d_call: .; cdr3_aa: CASSRRWAGSGETQYF; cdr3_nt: TGCGCCAGCAGCCGTCGGTGGGCGGGGAGTGGGGAGACCCAGTACTTC
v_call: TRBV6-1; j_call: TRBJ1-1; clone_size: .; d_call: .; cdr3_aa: CASSEIFTVNTEAFF; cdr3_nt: TGTGCCAGCAGTGAGATCTTTACAGTGAACACTGAAGCTTTCTTT
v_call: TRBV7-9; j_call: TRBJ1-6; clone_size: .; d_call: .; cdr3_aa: CASSLLGVASPLHF; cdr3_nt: TGTGCCAGCAGCTTATTAGGGGTTGCTTCACCCCTCCACTTT
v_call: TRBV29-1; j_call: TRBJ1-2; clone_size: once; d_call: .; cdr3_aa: CSVEDRRVANYGYTF; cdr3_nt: TGCAGCGTTGAAGATAGGAGGGTAGCTAACTATGGCTACACCTTC
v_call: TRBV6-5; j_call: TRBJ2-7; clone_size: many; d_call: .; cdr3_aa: CASSSRYEQYF; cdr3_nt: TGTGCCAGCAGTTCCCGCTACGAGCAGTACTTC
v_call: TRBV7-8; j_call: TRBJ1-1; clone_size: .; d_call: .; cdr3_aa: CASSLAGRTEMNTEAFF; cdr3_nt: TGTGCCAGCAGCTTAGCGGGGAGGACTGAGATGAACACTGAAGCTTTCTTT
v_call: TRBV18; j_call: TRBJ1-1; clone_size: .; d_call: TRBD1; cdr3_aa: CASSPRTGRMNTEAFF; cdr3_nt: TGTGCCAGCTCACCACGGACAGGTCGGATGAACACTGAAGCTTTCTTT
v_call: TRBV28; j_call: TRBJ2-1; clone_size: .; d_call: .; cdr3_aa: CASSWAGIIGNEQFF; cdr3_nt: TGTGCCAGCAGTTGGGCCGGGATCATAGGCAATGAGCAGTTCTTC
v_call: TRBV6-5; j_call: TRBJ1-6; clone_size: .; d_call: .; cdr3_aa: CASSGGANSPLHF; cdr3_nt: TGTGCCAGCAGTGGTGGAGCTAATTCACCCCTCCACTTT
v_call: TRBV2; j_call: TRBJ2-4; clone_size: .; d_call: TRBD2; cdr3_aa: CASNPGLGLAKNIQYF; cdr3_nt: TGTGCCAGCAACCCGGGACTAGGCCTAGCCAAAAACATTCAGTACTTC
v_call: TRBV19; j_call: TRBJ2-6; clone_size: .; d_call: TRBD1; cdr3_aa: CASSPRTGAGANVLTF; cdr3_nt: TGTGCCAGTAGTCCCCGGACAGGGGCTGGGGCCAACGTCCTGACTTTC
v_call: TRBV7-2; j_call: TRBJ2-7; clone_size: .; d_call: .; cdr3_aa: CASSLAPGSEQYF; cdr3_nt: TGTGCCAGCAGCTTAGCGCCAGGTAGCGAGCAGTACTTC
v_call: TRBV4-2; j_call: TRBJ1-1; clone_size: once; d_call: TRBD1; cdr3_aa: CASSPQGVGAMNTEAFF; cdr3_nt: TGTGCCAGCAGCCCGCAGGGGGTTGGAGCCATGAACACTGAAGCTTTCTTT
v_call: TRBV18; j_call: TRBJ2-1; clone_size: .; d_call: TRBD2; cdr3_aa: CASSPYTVDSGSNEQFF; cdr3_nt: TGTGCCAGCTCACCATATACAGTTGATAGCGGGAGTAATGAGCAGTTCTTC
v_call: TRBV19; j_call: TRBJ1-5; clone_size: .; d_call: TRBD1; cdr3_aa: CASSRDRDGQPQHF; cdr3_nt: TGTGCCAGTAGTCGGGACAGGGATGGTCAGCCCCAGCATTTT
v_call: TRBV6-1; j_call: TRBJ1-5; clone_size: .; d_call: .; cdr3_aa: CAASSQVNQPQHF; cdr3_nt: TGTGCCGCGAGTAGTCAGGTCAATCAGCCCCAGCATTTT
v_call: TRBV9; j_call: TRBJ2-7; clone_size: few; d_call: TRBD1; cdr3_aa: CASSPEGGRTYEQYF; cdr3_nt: TGTGCCAGCAGCCCAGAAGGGGGCCGCACCTACGAGCAGTACTTC
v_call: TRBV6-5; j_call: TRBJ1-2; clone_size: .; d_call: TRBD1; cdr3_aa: CASTEGQRNGYTF; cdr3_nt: TGTGCCAGCACCGAGGGACAGAGGAATGGCTACACCTTC
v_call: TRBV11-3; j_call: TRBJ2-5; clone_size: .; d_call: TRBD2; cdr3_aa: CASSTSGTSGRGHGETQYF; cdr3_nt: TGTGCCAGCAGTACTTCCGGGACTAGCGGGAGGGGGCACGGGGAGACCCAGTACTTC
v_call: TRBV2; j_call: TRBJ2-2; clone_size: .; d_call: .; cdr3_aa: CASSGSYTGELFF; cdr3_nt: TGTGCCAGCAGCGGGTCCTACACCGGGGAGCTGTTTTTT
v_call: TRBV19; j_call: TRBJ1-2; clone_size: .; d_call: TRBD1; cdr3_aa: CATPGQNNYGYTF; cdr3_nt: TGTGCCACTCCGGGACAGAATAACTATGGCTACACCTTC
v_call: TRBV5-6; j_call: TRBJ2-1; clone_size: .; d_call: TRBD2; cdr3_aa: CASSLGRLAGAGYEQFF; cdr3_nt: TGTGCCAGCAGCTTGGGAAGACTAGCGGGAGCGGGGTATGAGCAGTTCTTC
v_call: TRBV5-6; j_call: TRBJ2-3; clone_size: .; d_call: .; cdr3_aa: CASSLSGLHTDTQYF; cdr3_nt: TGTGCCAGCAGCTTGAGCGGACTCCACACAGATACGCAGTATTTT
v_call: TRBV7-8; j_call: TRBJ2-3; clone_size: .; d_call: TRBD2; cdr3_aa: CASSTGVAGGRTDTQYF; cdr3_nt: TGTGCCAGCAGCACTGGGGTAGCGGGGGGGAGGACAGATACGCAGTATTTT
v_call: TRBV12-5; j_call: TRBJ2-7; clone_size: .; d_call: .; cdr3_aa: CASGGDTTYEQYF; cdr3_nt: TGTGCTAGTGGCGGGGACACCACCTACGAGCAGTACTTC
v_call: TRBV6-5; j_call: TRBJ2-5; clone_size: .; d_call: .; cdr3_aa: CASSPRGGPETQYF; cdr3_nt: TGTGCCAGCAGTCCTCGTGGGGGCCCAGAGACCCAGTACTTC
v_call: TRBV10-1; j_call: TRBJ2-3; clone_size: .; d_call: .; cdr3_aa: CASSESPRSTDTQYF; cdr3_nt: TGCGCCAGCAGTGAGTCCCCAAGGAGTACAGATACGCAGTATTTT
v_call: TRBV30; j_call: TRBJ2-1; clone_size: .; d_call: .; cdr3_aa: CAYEGATSGKYNEQFF; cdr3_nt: TGTGCCTACGAGGGGGCTACTAGCGGAAAATACAATGAGCAGTTCTTC
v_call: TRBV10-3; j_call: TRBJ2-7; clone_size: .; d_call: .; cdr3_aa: CAIRDEGRSYEQYF; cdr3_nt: TGTGCCATCAGGGACGAGGGAAGATCCTACGAGCAGTACTTC
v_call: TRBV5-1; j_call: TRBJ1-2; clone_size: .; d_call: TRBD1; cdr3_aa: CASSFGGQAALGYTF; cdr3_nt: TGCGCCAGCAGCTTTGGGGGACAGGCCGCGCTTGGCTACACCTTC
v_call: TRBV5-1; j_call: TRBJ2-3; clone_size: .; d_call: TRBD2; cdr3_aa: CASSLGLAGADTQYF; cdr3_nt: TGCGCCAGCAGCTTGGGACTAGCGGGAGCAGATACGCAGTATTTT
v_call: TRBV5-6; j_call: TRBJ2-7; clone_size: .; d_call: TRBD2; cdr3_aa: CASSPGLAGTYEQYF; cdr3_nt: TGTGCCAGCAGCCCGGGACTAGCGGGGACCTACGAGCAGTACTTC
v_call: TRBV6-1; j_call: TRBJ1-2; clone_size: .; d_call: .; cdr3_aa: CASSRRGENGYTF; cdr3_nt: TGTGCCAGCAGCCGTAGAGGTGAGAATGGCTACACCTTC
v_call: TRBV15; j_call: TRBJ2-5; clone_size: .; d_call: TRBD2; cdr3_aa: CATSGLGTIQETQYF; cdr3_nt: TGTGCCACCAGCGGGCTCGGGACTATCCAAGAGACCCAGTACTTC
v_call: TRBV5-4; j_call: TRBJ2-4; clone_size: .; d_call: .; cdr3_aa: CASSLVGEGNIQYF; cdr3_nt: TGTGCCAGCAGCTTGGTTGGTGAGGGAAACATTCAGTACTTC
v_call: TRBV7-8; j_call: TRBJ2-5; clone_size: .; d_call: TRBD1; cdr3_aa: CASSPWTGQQETQYF; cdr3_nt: TGTGCCAGCAGCCCTTGGACAGGCCAACAAGAGACCCAGTACTTC
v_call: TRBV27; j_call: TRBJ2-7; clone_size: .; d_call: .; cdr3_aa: CASSLGSNAYEQYF; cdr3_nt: TGTGCCAGCAGCCTGGGGAGCAACGCCTACGAGCAGTACTTC
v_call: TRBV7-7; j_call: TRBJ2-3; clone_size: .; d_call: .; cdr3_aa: CASSLGVTSTDTQYF; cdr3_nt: TGTGCTAGCAGCTTGGGCGTTACTAGCACAGATACGCAGTATTTT
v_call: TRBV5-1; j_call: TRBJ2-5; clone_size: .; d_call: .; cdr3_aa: CASSLEGPLGTQYF; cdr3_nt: TGCGCCAGCAGCTTGGAGGGGCCTTTGGGGACCCAGTACTTC
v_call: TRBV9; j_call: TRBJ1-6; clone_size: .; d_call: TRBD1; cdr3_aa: CASSPRDRDNSPLHF; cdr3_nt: TGTGCCAGCAGCCCCCGGGACAGGGATAATTCACCCCTCCACTTT
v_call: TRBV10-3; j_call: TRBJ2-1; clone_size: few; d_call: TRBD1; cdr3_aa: CATAAQGYNEQFF; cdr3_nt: TGTGCCACCGCGGCACAGGGGTACAATGAGCAGTTCTTC